The clone carrying this T cell receptor (beta chain) was recorded at least ten times. V was cut by 5 bases and J by 7 bases, with 12 bases left in between. CDR3 length: 14 amino acids. The germline CDR1 and CDR2 sequences are ENHRY and SYGVKD. The sample is drawn from a study of human T cells and chemical hapten exposure. Study-wide context: Once 0.01% DPC had been applied to the upper back by patch test, readings were taken at 6 days.

In TCRdb, the RACE reads were re-called with MiXCR into one record per CDR3 protein. The data hold more than 250,000 distinct CDR3 sequences, with around 7% observed a single time. As for time point: pre-sensitization, week 0. Treatment defined: therapeutic diphenylcyclopropenone sensitization with weekly scalp DPC. The TCR was taken from a man between 18 and 29 years old with alopecia areata. Some clones in this sample may be carry-over from other donors' samples. The chain joins TRBV10-3 to TRBJ1-6; a weak D match, TRBD1 (6 bases). The material sequenced was whole blood, taken in connection with sensitization to the hapten diphenylcyclopropenone (DPC). CDR3 nucleotides: TGTGCCATCAGTCCACCCGGACAGAATTCACCCCTCCACTTT. Amino acids: CAISPPGQNSPLHF.